This T cell receptor (beta chain) was retrieved from a study of OX40 agonist ivuxolimab in advanced cancers. The overall study: Patients were given ivuxolimab, an antibody that agonizes OX40 (CD134). Cohort: roughly 79% men, mean age 60, aged about 23 to 79. General study points: CD4+ T cells averaged fewer expanded clones than CD8+ T cells. Clonal expansion was seen in CD4+ and CD8+ blood T cells by week 6 at 0.1 to 3.0 mg/kg.

Here immunoSEQ multiplex PCR was the method, and the copy in TCRdb shows in-frame clones only, minus some. The sample lists approximately 44,000 clones; 80% were seen once. Comments on this clone: Its antigen is currently unknown.

The ends were cut back, 4 bases at V and 7 bases at J, with 10 bases in the middle. Germline loops: CDR1 MNHEY, CDR2 SVGAGI. The CDR3 is 13 amino acids. This clonotype was sampled from an adult with an advanced solid tumor such as melanoma, head and neck, liver or kidney cancer. V and J are TRBV6-5 and TRBJ2-2, with D possibly TRBD1 on 6 matching bases. The sequencing here drew on CD4+ or CD8+ T cells sorted from blood, taken in a trial of the OX40 agonist ivuxolimab. In DNA, the CDR3 is TGTGCCAGCAGTTGGGCAGGGGACGGGGAGCTGTTTTTT. It specifies CASSWAGDGELFF.